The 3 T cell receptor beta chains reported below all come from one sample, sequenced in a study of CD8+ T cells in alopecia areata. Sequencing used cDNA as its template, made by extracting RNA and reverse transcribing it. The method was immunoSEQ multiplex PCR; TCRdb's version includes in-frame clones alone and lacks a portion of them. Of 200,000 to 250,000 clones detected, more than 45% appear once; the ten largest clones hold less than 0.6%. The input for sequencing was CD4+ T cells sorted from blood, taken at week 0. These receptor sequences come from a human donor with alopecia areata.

CDR3 amino acids: CSVGQASYEQYF. As DNA, the CDR3 is TGCAGCGTTGGACAGGCCTCCTACGAGCAGTACTTC. The chain employs TRBV29-1 and TRBJ2-7; possible D gene TRBD1, 6 bases. Germline assignment: CDR1 SQVTM and CDR2 ANQGSEA. Trimming removed 4 bases at V and 0 bases at J, with 7 bases between. The CDR3 is 12 amino acids.

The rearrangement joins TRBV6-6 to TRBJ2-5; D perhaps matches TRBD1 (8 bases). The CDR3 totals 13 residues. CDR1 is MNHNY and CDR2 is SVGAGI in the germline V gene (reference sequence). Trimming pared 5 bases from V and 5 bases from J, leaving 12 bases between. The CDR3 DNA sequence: TGTGCCAGCAGTGACAGGGGAGGGGAGACCCAGTACTTC. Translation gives CASSDRGGETQYF.

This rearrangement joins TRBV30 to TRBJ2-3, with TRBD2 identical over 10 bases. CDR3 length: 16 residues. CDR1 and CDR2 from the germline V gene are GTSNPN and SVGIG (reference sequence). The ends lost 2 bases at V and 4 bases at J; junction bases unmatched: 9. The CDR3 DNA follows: TGTGCCTGGAGTAACTACGCTAGCGGGAGTGCAGATACGCAGTATTTT. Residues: CAWSNYASGSADTQYF. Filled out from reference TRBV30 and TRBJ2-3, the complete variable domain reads SQTIHQWPATLVQPVGSPLSLECTVEGTSNPNLYWYRQAAGRGLQLLFYSVGIGQISSEVPQNLSASRPQDRQFILSSKKLLLSDSGFYLCAWSNYASGSADTQYFGPGTRLTVL.